What follows are 21 T cell receptor beta chains derived from one specimen sequenced in a study of blood T cell repertoires in COVID-19 (dated by TCRdb to about 2020). The library relied on the immunoSEQ multiplex PCR assay. TCRdb limited this immuneACCESS table to in-frame rearrangements with V and J called. A share of clones is missing; checked studies link under half to unresolved V genes, and the rest is unexplained. The sample table shows about 480,000 clones, and 88% are seen once. The biggest ten clones account for approximately 12% of the sample. Sequencing used peripheral blood. These receptors came from a woman in her forties or fifties with COVID-19, enrolled during active disease.

V usage is TRBV2 and J usage is TRBJ2-7, with TRBD1 matching over 7 bases. The CDR3 totals 15 residues. The V gene's germline CDR1 is SNHLY and CDR2 FYNNEI. The J segment lost 0 bases and the V segment lost 5 bases, leaving 7 bases of the junction unmatched. CDR3 protein: CASSIPTGSSYEQYF. The CDR3 nucleotides are TGTGCCAGCAGTATCCCGACAGGGAGCTCCTACGAGCAGTACTTC.

The gene calls are TRBV5-8 and TRBJ2-1, with TRBD1 matching 10 bases. V shed 3 bases, J shed 11 bases, and the junction held 14 bases outside the gene matches. Germline lookup yields CDR1 SGHTS and CDR2 YDEGEE. The CDR3 is made up of 16 amino acids. CDR3: CASSWEDRGRNVKQFF. The CDR3 nucleotides read TGTGCCAGCAGCTGGGAAGACAGGGGGCGTAATGTTAAGCAGTTCTTC.

V is TRBV19 and J is TRBJ2-5, with 10 bases fitting TRBD2. CDR1 is LNHDA and CDR2 is SQIVND in the germline V gene (reference sequence). With V trimmed by 1 base and J by 1 base, 6 bases remained unmatched. CDR3 length: 17 residues. This CDR3 is CASSIVTASGGQETQYF. CDR3 DNA sequence: TGTGCCAGTAGTATAGTAACTGCTAGCGGGGGCCAAGAGACCCAGTACTTC. The whole variable domain, remainder taken from reference TRBV19 and TRBJ2-5, is DGGITQSPKYLFRKEGQNVTLSCEQNLNHDAMYWYRQDPGQGLRLIYYSQIVNDFQKGDIAEGYSVSREKKESFPLTVTSAQKNPTAFYLCASSIVTASGGQETQYFGPGTRLLVL.

V gene TRBV19 combines with J gene TRBJ1-2; 8 nucleotides line up with TRBD1. With 3 bases clipped from V and 2 bases from J, the junction kept 8 bases outside the gene matches. The CDR3 length is 16 residues. Germline V gene data show CDR1 as LNHDA and CDR2 as SQIVND (reference sequence). DNA for the CDR3: TGTGCCAGTAGTATGCCAGGGGGCTCGGTGAACTATGGCTACACCTTC. Translation: CASSMPGGSVNYGYTF.

The V and J genes are TRBV5-5 and TRBJ1-3; D gene ambiguous. There are 14 residues in the CDR3. Looked up from germline, CDR1 is SGHKS and CDR2 is YYEKEE (reference sequence). Trimming cost V 4 bases and J 11 bases, with 19 bases left between them. The CDR3 here is CASSPTGSVFAIYF. The CDR3 nucleotides are TGTGCCAGCAGCCCCACGGGGTCGGTCTTTGCCATATATTTT.

CDR3 bases: TGTGCCACCAGCAGTACAGGGTCCTCCCCCTACGAGCAGTACTTC. Its translation: CATSSTGSSPYEQYF. The chain recombines TRBV15 with TRBJ2-7, with D possibly TRBD1 on 6 matching bases. Germline V gene sequence: CDR1 LNHNV, CDR2 YYDKDF (reference sequence). V lost 3 bases to trimming and J lost 2 bases, with 14 bases between them. The CDR3 has 15 amino acids.

V usage is TRBV12-1 and J usage is TRBJ1-2; TRBD1 is the table's D call and was not checked against the DNA. TRBV12-1 is a known pseudogene. This CDR3 region has 15 residues. CDR3 loop: CASSSSGAANYGYTF. CDR3 nucleotide sequence: TGTGCCAGCAGCTCCTCAGGGGCCGCTAACTATGGCTACACCTTC.

The V and J genes are TRBV6-6 and TRBJ1-5; D unresolved. Trimming took 2 bases from V and 5 from J, leaving 4 bases between them. The CDR3 spans 12 residues. Germline assignment: CDR1 MNHNY and CDR2 SVGAGI (reference sequence). CDR3 in amino acids: CASSYQDQPQHF. The CDR3 DNA reads as TGTGCCAGCAGTTACCAGGATCAGCCCCAGCATTTT.

The chain employs TRBV3-1 (or the pseudogene TRBV3-2) and TRBJ1-5; D is unclear. V lost 2 bases to trimming and J lost 6 bases, with 5 bases between them. CDR1 and CDR2 from the germline V gene are LGHDT and YNNKEL (reference sequence). CDR3 length equals 12 residues. The DNA of the CDR3 is TGTGCCAGCAGCCAACGGGTTCAGCCCCAGCATTTT. Translated, it gives CASSQRVQPQHF.

This clone has just a few counts. Other DNA sequences from this sample encode an identical CDR3 as well. V gene TRBV12-3 or TRBV12-4 combines with J gene TRBJ2-7; a possible D gene is TRBD2 (5 bases). CDR3 length equals 12 residues. Deletions cut 0 bases from V and 7 bases from J, with 7 bases between. The CDR3 here is CASSLAPGEQYF. CDR3 nucleotide sequence: TGTGCCAGCAGTTTAGCGCCGGGGGAGCAGTACTTC.

The V and J genes are TRBV30 and TRBJ1-6; D not resolved. The CDR3 contains 13 residues. Germline lookup yields CDR1 GTSNPN and CDR2 SVGIG (reference sequence). Trimming removed 7 bases from V and 6 bases from J, with 13 bases in between. The CDR3 nucleotides are TGTGCCTTCCACCAGGAGGGTAATTCACCCCTCCACTTT. Translating it yields CAFHQEGNSPLHF.

The rearrangement joins TRBV5-6 to TRBJ2-3; TRBD2 might be the D (7 bases). V was shortened by 4 bases and J by 7 bases, with 19 bases between the two germline ends. This CDR3 has 15 residues. Germline CDR1 is SGHDT and CDR2 is YYEEEE. The CDR3: CASSPGGPRRNTQYF. As DNA, the CDR3 is TGTGCCAGCAGCCCCGGGGGGCCCAGAAGGAATACGCAGTATTTT.

CDR3 bases: TGTGCCAGCTCACCACCGGGCGCAGGGTTCAGCTCCTACGAGCAGTACTTC. This encodes CASSPPGAGFSSYEQYF. This chain uses TRBV18 with TRBJ2-7; possible D gene TRBD1, 5 bases. In germline, CDR1 is KGHSH, CDR2 LQKENI. Trimming stripped 0 bases from V and 0 bases from J, with 15 bases between. This CDR3 contains 17 residues.

The gene calls are TRBV30 and TRBJ2-2, with D hard to call. Germline loops: CDR1 GTSNPN, CDR2 SVGIG (reference sequence). Between the trimmed V and J ends, which lost 0 bases and 5 bases, there was a span of 10 bases. CDR3 size: 14 residues. CDR3 nucleotides: TGTGCCTGGAGTGTCTCCAGAAATACCGGGGAGCTGTTTTTT. Encoded protein: CAWSVSRNTGELFF.

The CDR3 coding sequence is TGTGCCAGCAGTTTAATCAGGGGTGGGCAGCCCCAGCATTTT. Translated, it gives CASSLIRGGQPQHF. This chain uses TRBV27 with TRBJ1-5; the D gene is possibly TRBD1 (6 bases). The germline gives CDR1 MNHEY, CDR2 SMNVEV (reference sequence). V lost 2 bases to trimming and J lost 7 bases, with 12 bases between them. CDR3 length: 14 amino acids.

J is TRBJ1-2 and V is TRBV19; TRBD1 is a possible D gene (6 bases). CDR3 length: 14 amino acids. Germline V gene lookup returns CDR1 LNHDA and CDR2 SQIVND (reference sequence). The V end lost 10 bases, the J end lost 5 bases, and 20 bases lay between the germline ends. The CDR3 nucleotides are TGTGCCACAGCATTCCGGGACAATGTTTATGGCTACACCTTC. This sequence encodes CATAFRDNVYGYTF. The whole variable domain, filled in from reference TRBV19 and TRBJ1-2, reads DGGITQSPKYLFRKEGQNVTLSCEQNLNHDAMYWYRQDPGQGLRLIYYSQIVNDFQKGDIAEGYSVSREKKESFPLTVTSAQKNPTAFYLCATAFRDNVYGYTFGSGTRLTVV.

The V and J genes are TRBV4-2 and TRBJ2-7; the match to TRBD2 covers 7 bases. J gave up 1 base and V 1 base, and 7 bases lay outside the gene matches. Germline loops: CDR1 LGHNA, CDR2 YNFKEQ. The CDR3 spans 16 residues. DNA for the CDR3: TGTGCCAGCAGCCAAGTTAGGCCTAGCGGTTCCTACGAGCAGTACTTC. Its translation is CASSQVRPSGSYEQYF.

The chain carries TRBV18 and TRBJ2-5, with 9 bases aligning to TRBD2. Germline V gene data show CDR1 as KGHSH and CDR2 as LQKENI. J gave up 1 base and V 2 bases, and 5 bases lay outside the gene matches. The CDR3 is made up of 16 amino acids. CDR3 region: CASSPSSGAPQETQYF. CDR3 DNA: TGTGCCAGCTCACCATCTAGCGGGGCACCCCAAGAGACCCAGTACTTC.

This chain uses TRBV4-1 with TRBJ2-5, with D maybe TRBD1 (5 bases). The CDR3 sequence is 13 residues long. Looked up from germline, CDR1 is MGHRA and CDR2 is YSYEKL. V lost 0 bases, J lost 5 bases, and 7 bases lay in between. Here the CDR3 reads CASSQDPGETQYF. The CDR3 coding sequence is TGCGCCAGCAGCCAAGATCCAGGGGAGACCCAGTACTTC.

The DNA of the CDR3 is TGTGCCAGCAGTGTCCTACGACAGGGTGGTTCACCCCTCCACTTT. It translates to CASSVLRQGGSPLHF. The chain is built from TRBV28 and TRBJ1-6; 7 positions agree with TRBD1. CDR1 is MDHEN, CDR2 SYDVKM, per germline. The CDR3 is 15 residues long. J lost 9 bases, V lost 5 bases, and 10 bases had no gene match. Full variable domain (remainder filled in from reference TRBV28 and TRBJ1-6): DVKVTQSSRYLVKRTGEKVFLECVQDMDHENMFWYRQDPGLGLRLIYFSYDVKMKEKGDIPEGYSVSREKKERFSLILESASTNQTSMYLCASSVLRQGGSPLHFGNGTRLTVT.

The J gene is TRBJ1-6, the V gene TRBV10-2, with 9 nucleotides matching TRBD1. V trimming: 9 bases; J trimming: 8 bases; junction bases outside the gene matches: 5. CDR1 is WSHSY, CDR2 SAAADI, per germline. The CDR3 has 13 amino acids. CDR3 region: CASNRGPDSPLHF. The CDR3 DNA is TGCGCCAGTAACAGGGGGCCCGATTCACCCCTCCACTTT.